This TCR beta chain was recorded in a study of T cell repertoires in cytomegalovirus infection (dated by TCRdb to 2018 to 2020). About the full investigation: The HLA type of each donor mattered for the analysis, because public TCR beta signatures pointed to carriage of CMV infection along with the matching HLA type. On the study overall, not on this receptor specifically: In both this cohort and an independent cohort of over 350 donors, the cumulative frequency of public TCR beta family members distinguished carriers of CMV infection plus the relevant HLA type. The ex vivo response was dominated by HLA-C-restricted CMV-specific TCR beta clonotypes, which also provided the single most frequent clonotype in two of eight donors.

Concerning this clonotype itself: Its antigen is currently not known. No per-base quality is available; no much larger clone lies one base away.

TCRdb records Illumina HiSeq 1500 as the sequencer. The raw public reads went through TCRdb reprocessing: fastp at Q25, MiXCR clone calling, in-frame beta chains kept. Identical CDR3 protein sequences are pooled into one entry, listed with their most common genes and DNA. The sample table contains fewer than 550,000 distinct CDR3 sequences; only one count was recorded for around a quarter of them. The top ten clonotypes cover about 12% of the sample. The CDR3 runs 14 amino acids, cysteine and phenylalanine included. Only CDR3 DNA remains: 42 bases, in frame from the first base. CDR1 and CDR2 were assigned from the germline V gene (reference sequence) as SEHNR and FQNEAQ. V loses 5 bases of germline sequence and J loses 1 base, and the interval between the two ends is 11 bases.

Source material: PBMCs. The rearranged segments are TRBV7-9 and TRBJ2-5; D gene: possibly TRBD1, on 5 matching bases. The sequence was collected from a human donor in good health (CMV status not recorded). Some clones in this sample may be carry-over from other donors' samples. CDR3 region: CASSATGVQETQYF. The DNA sequence reads TGTGCCAGCAGCGCTACAGGAGTCCAAGAGACCCAGTACTTC. This CDR3, with the reference TRBV7-9 and TRBJ2-5 proteins standing in past its ends, gives the full variable domain DTGVSQNPRHKITKRGQNVTFRCDPISEHNRLYWYRQTLGQGPEFLTYFQNEAQLEKSRLLSDRFSAERPKGSFSTLEIQRTEQGDSAMYLCASSATGVQETQYFGPGTRLLVL.